The 22 T cell receptor beta chains in this list originate from one sample, sequenced in a study of regulatory T cells in long-lasting Graves disease. The authors built TCR beta libraries using iRepertoire HTBI primers and Arm-PCR of CDR3 regions. Via MiXCR, TCRdb re-called the multiplex PCR reads, giving one row per CDR3 protein. The table includes around 400,000 distinct CDR3 sequences, about 12% detected once. Time point reported: newly diagnosed GD, antithyroid drugs for less than 3 months. There was RNA extracted from PBMCs, and the TCR library was made from it. These data were likewise used in another study, on T cells in Graves' hyperthyroidism and ophthalmopathy.

The sequenced sample was peripheral blood mononuclear cells (PBMCs), obtained at new diagnosis, from a patient treated with antithyroid drugs. Receptors originate from a woman aged 18-29 years with Graves disease.

V and J are TRBV7-9 and TRBJ1-4, with D perhaps TRBD1 (6 bases). The length of the CDR3 is 17 residues. Germline-derived CDR1 and CDR2 are SEHNR and FQNEAQ (reference sequence). Trimming shortened V by 5 bases and J by 5 bases, and 21 bases separated the two germline ends. The CDR3 nucleotides read TGTGCCAGCAGCCTAGGGTGGGGGCCGCCTCCAAATGAAAAACTGTTTTTT. Translating gives CASSLGWGPPPNEKLFF. The full variable domain, in which reference TRBV7-9 and TRBJ1-4 provide the parts outside the CDR3, is DTGVSQNPRHKITKRGQNVTFRCDPISEHNRLYWYRQTLGQGPEFLTYFQNEAQLEKSRLLSDRFSAERPKGSFSTLEIQRTEQGDSAMYLCASSLGWGPPPNEKLFFGSGTQLSVL.

This clonotype appeared many times. The chain links TRBV3-1 to TRBJ2-5; the D gene is possibly TRBD2 (6 bases). The V gene lost 5 bases and the J gene lost 5 bases, with 21 bases spanning the gap. Germline V gene data show CDR1 as LGHDT and CDR2 as YNNKEL (reference sequence). The CDR3 runs to 16 residues. CDR3 region: CASSDPRRGGGETQYF. In DNA form, the CDR3 reads TGTGCCAGCAGCGACCCCCGCCGGGGAGGTGGTGAGACCCAGTACTTC.

The sample holds many counts of this clonotype. The DNA is omitted, as the CDR3 cannot be located on it reliably, and the CDR3 follows TCRdb's listing. The chain links TRBV12-3 or TRBV12-4 to TRBJ2-2; the table's TRBD1 call for D was not verified on the DNA. Both ends counted, the CDR3 spans 16 residues. The CDR3 sequence: CAFGEGQGKYTGELFF.

This clonotype was seen at least ten times. The chain joins TRBV20-1 to TRBJ1-4, with 8 nucleotides matching TRBD1. Germline V gives CDR1 DFQATT, CDR2 SNEGSKA (reference sequence). J gave up 6 bases and V 0 bases, and 6 bases lay outside the gene matches. The CDR3 contains 15 residues. CDR3 sequence: CSARDRGRGHEKLFF. DNA of the CDR3: TGCAGTGCTAGAGATCGAGGCAGGGGGCATGAAAAACTGTTTTTT.

The CDR3 protein is CASHDSRTGYEQYF. The DNA for the CDR3 is TGTGCCAGCCACGATTCCCGGACAGGCTACGAGCAGTACTTC. V is TRBV28 and J is TRBJ2-7, with TRBD1 matching over 7 bases. The CDR3 length is 14 residues. J gave up 3 bases and V 8 bases, and 10 bases lay outside the gene matches. Germline CDR1 and CDR2: MDHEN and SYDVKM. Filled out from reference TRBV28 and TRBJ2-7, the complete variable domain reads DVKVTQSSRYLVKRTGEKVFLECVQDMDHENMFWYRQDPGLGLRLIYFSYDVKMKEKGDIPEGYSVSREKKERFSLILESASTNQTSMYLCASHDSRTGYEQYFGPGTRLTVT.

This clonotype was seen a handful of times. The chain employs TRBV7-2 and TRBJ2-1; 13 bases match TRBD2. V lost 7 bases to trimming and J lost 9 bases; unmatched junction nucleotides: 3. Germline V CDR1 and CDR2: SGHTA, FQGNSA. CDR3 size: 13 residues. DNA for the CDR3: TGTGCCAGCATAGGACTAGCGGGAGTTGAGCAGTTCTTC. Amino acid sequence: CASIGLAGVEQFF.

This clonotype was recorded many times. The gene calls are TRBV10-3 and TRBJ2-1; TRBD1 or TRBD2 may be the D gene (5 bases each). CDR1 is ENHRY, CDR2 SYGVKD, per germline. The V gene lost 5 bases and the J gene lost 5 bases, with 10 bases spanning the gap. The CDR3 spans 13 residues. The CDR3 is CAISPGPDNEQFF. CDR3 coding DNA: TGTGCCATCAGTCCGGGACCAGACAATGAGCAGTTCTTC.

This clonotype was found a few times. V and J are TRBV6-9 and TRBJ1-2; D unresolved. CDR3 length equals 13 residues. V lost 3 bases and J lost 6, with 11 bases in between. Germline V gene sequence: CDR1 MNHGY, CDR2 SVAAGI. As DNA, the CDR3 is TGTGCCAGCAGTTACTCGAATCAAAATGGCTACACCTTC. It translates to CASSYSNQNGYTF.

This clonotype was observed at least ten times. The V call is TRBV30, the J call TRBJ1-2, with 9 bases lining up with TRBD1. The CDR3 totals 13 residues. Losses at the gene ends were 2 bases for V and 4 bases for J; bases not matched to a gene: 2. CDR1 and CDR2 from the germline V gene are GTSNPN and SVGIG (reference sequence). The CDR3 region has the DNA TGTGCCTGGAGTCGGGACAGGGCCTATGGCTACACCTTC. It yields the protein CAWSRDRAYGYTF.

This clonotype occurred a few times. This chain uses TRBV19 with TRBJ1-2; TRBD1 is a possible D gene (5 bases). Deletions cut 5 bases from V and 4 bases from J, with 17 bases between. Germline assignment: CDR1 LNHDA and CDR2 SQIVND (reference sequence). The CDR3 has 15 residues. The CDR3 DNA reads as TGTGCCAGTAGTCGGGCAGGGAGAGAAGCCTATGGCTACACCTTC. It codes for CASSRAGREAYGYTF.

The chain has TRBV5-6 and TRBJ2-2, with 12 bases that match TRBD1. Losses at the gene ends were 4 bases for V and 5 bases for J; bases not matched to a gene: 9. The CDR3 has 17 amino acids. Germline loops: CDR1 SGHDT, CDR2 YYEEEE. Here the CDR3 DNA reads TGTGCCAGCAGCCTAAGGGGACAGGGGGCGCCGACCGGGGAGCTGTTTTTT. Protein sequence: CASSLRGQGAPTGELFF.

The chain combines TRBV7-9 with TRBJ1-6; TRBD1 might be the D (6 bases). Germline CDR1 SEHNR, CDR2 FQNEAQ (reference sequence). The V and J ends lost 1 base and 9 bases respectively, with 10 bases between them. The CDR3 covers 14 residues. The CDR3 nucleotides read TGTGCCAGCAGCTTAGATGGGGGGCCTTCACCCCTCCACTTT. It encodes CASSLDGGPSPLHF.

This clonotype was seen repeatedly, ten times or more. The chain uses TRBV7-8 and TRBJ2-3, with 9 bases lining up with TRBD1. The germline V gene encodes CDR1 SGHVS and CDR2 FQNEAQ. There are 16 residues in the CDR3. V gave up 1 base and J gave up 6 bases; unmatched junction bases: 8. CDR3 coding DNA: TGTGCCAGCAGCTTAGATCCGGGACAGGGAGAGGATACGCAGTATTTT. Amino acids: CASSLDPGQGEDTQYF.

The table lists this clonotype with many counts. The CDR3 DNA sequence: TGTGCCAGCAGCCACGCGACAGGACCTACTTCTAACTATGGCTACACCTTC. It encodes CASSHATGPTSNYGYTF. The chain employs TRBV14 and TRBJ1-2; the D gene is possibly TRBD1 (6 bases). This CDR3 has 17 residues. Trimming stripped 3 bases from V and 0 bases from J, with 17 bases between. Germline CDR1 and CDR2: SGHDN and FVKESK. Complete variable domain (other parts from reference TRBV14 and TRBJ1-2): EAGVTQFPSHSVIEKGQTVTLRCDPISGHDNLYWYRRVMGKEIKFLLHFVKESKQDESGMPNNRFLAERTGGTYSTLKVQPAELEDSGVYFCASSHATGPTSNYGYTFGSGTRLTVV.

This clonotype was seen ten or more times. The genes are TRBV7-9 and TRBJ2-5; no clear D gene. This CDR3 contains 18 residues. Germline loops: CDR1 SEHNR, CDR2 FQNEAQ (reference sequence). The ends were cut back, 4 bases at V and 5 bases at J, with 26 bases in the middle. The CDR3 protein is CASSSKNTDPGFSETQYF. CDR3 coding DNA: TGTGCCAGCAGCTCTAAGAACACGGACCCCGGGTTTTCGGAGACCCAGTACTTC.

This clonotype has a handful of counts. The chain has TRBV9 and TRBJ2-5; 9 bases line up with TRBD2. This CDR3 is 16 amino acids long. The ends lost 3 bases at V and 1 base at J; junction bases unmatched: 7. The germline V gene encodes CDR1 SGDLS and CDR2 YYNGEE. This CDR3 is CASSDLAGTTQETQYF. CDR3 coding DNA: TGTGCCAGCAGCGACCTAGCGGGGACCACCCAAGAGACCCAGTACTTC.

The table lists this clonotype with a few counts. This sequence joins TRBV20-1 and TRBJ1-5, with D unresolved. CDR3 length equals 16 residues. The germline gives CDR1 DFQATT, CDR2 SNEGSKA (reference sequence). V shed 2 bases and J shed 1 base, with 15 bases lying between them. CDR3 amino acids: CSARSARLGSNQPQHF. CDR3 sequence (DNA): TGCAGTGCTAGATCCGCCCGGCTGGGGAGCAATCAGCCCCAGCATTTT.

This clonotype was seen many times. The rearrangement uses TRBV12-5 and TRBJ1-5, with 7 bases lining up with TRBD1. The CDR3 has 12 residues. The J segment lost 2 bases and the V segment lost 10 bases, leaving 2 bases of the junction unmatched. Looked up from germline, CDR1 is LGHNT and CDR2 is FRNRAP. The CDR3 loop is CATGTGNQPQHF. The CDR3 nucleotides read TGTGCTACGGGGACAGGCAATCAGCCCCAGCATTTT.

This clonotype was seen many times. V gene TRBV28 combines with J gene TRBJ2-1, with 12 nucleotides matching TRBD2. Germline CDR1 is MDHEN and CDR2 is SYDVKM. The CDR3 covers 17 residues. Germline trimming cut 4 bases from V and 6 bases from J; bases unmatched to any gene: 10. The CDR3 coding sequence is TGTGCCAGCAGTTCTATTTCGGGACTAGCGGGTTCCAATGAGCAGTTCTTC. It specifies CASSSISGLAGSNEQFF. The entire variable domain, with the rest obtained from reference TRBV28 and TRBJ2-1, is as follows: DVKVTQSSRYLVKRTGEKVFLECVQDMDHENMFWYRQDPGLGLRLIYFSYDVKMKEKGDIPEGYSVSREKKERFSLILESASTNQTSMYLCASSSISGLAGSNEQFFGPGTRLTVL.

This clonotype was counted many times. The chain recombines TRBV7-2 with TRBJ1-1, with D possibly TRBD1 on 6 matching bases. The length of the CDR3 is 14 residues. V was shortened by 2 bases and J by 4 bases, with 11 bases between the two germline ends. Germline V gives CDR1 SGHTA, CDR2 FQGNSA. The CDR3 sequence: CASSLSEGGTEAFF. The DNA of the CDR3 is TGTGCCAGCAGCTTATCAGAGGGGGGCACTGAAGCTTTCTTT.

This clonotype appeared a few times. The V call is TRBV27, the J call TRBJ2-1; D possibly corresponds to TRBD2 (9 bases). The length of the CDR3 is 16 residues. Germline values: CDR1 MNHEY, CDR2 SMNVEV (reference sequence). The ends were cut back, 7 bases at V and 7 bases at J, with 23 bases in the middle. The CDR3 nucleotides read TGTGCCAGCAACTTGGCGGGAGGGACAGGTCTGAATGAGCAGTTCTTC. Translated, it gives CASNLAGGTGLNEQFF.

This clonotype was seen only a few times. This chain joins TRBV28 and TRBJ2-7; D may correspond to TRBD1 or TRBD2 (5 bases each). Germline V gene lookup returns CDR1 MDHEN and CDR2 SYDVKM. The CDR3 loop spans 15 amino acids. Trimming stripped 7 bases from V and 3 bases from J, with 19 bases between. The CDR3 DNA follows: TGTGCCAGCAAGGGGAGCGGAGAAGATTTCTACGAGCAGTACTTC. This encodes CASKGSGEDFYEQYF. Variable domain in full (rest from reference TRBV28 and TRBJ2-7): DVKVTQSSRYLVKRTGEKVFLECVQDMDHENMFWYRQDPGLGLRLIYFSYDVKMKEKGDIPEGYSVSREKKERFSLILESASTNQTSMYLCASKGSGEDFYEQYFGPGTRLTVT.